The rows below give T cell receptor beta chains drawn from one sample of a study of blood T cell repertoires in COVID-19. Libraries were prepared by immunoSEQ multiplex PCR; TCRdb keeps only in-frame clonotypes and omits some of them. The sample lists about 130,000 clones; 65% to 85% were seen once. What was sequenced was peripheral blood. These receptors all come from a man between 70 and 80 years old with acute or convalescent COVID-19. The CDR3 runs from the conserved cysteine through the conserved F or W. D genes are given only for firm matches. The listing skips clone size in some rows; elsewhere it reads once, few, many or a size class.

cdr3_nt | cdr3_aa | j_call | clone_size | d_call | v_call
TGCGCCAGCAGCCCCGCATCCCTAGGCGGGGGGGCCTACGAGCAGTACTTC | CASSPASLGGGAYEQYF | TRBJ2-7 | - | TRBD2 | TRBV5-1
TGCGCCAGCAGCTCCGGGACAACGAACACTGAAGCTTTCTTT | CASSSGTTNTEAFF | TRBJ1-1 | - | - | TRBV5-1
TGTGCCATCAGTCCCCAGGGGGTTGGGGGCTACACCTTC | CAISPQGVGGYTF | TRBJ1-2 | few | TRBD1 | TRBV10-3
TGTGCCAGCAAGGGGGCTTGGAACACTGAAGCTTTCTTT | CASKGAWNTEAFF | TRBJ1-1 | - | TRBD1 | TRBV6-5
TGTGCCAGCAGCTTAGGGGCCAGGGGAATAGATACGCAGTATTTT | CASSLGARGIDTQYF | TRBJ2-3 | - | - | TRBV7-8
TGTGCCAGCAGCCAAGGGAGAATTGGCTACACCTTC | CASSQGRIGYTF | TRBJ1-2 | once | - | TRBV3-1/TRBV3-2
TGTGCCAGCAGCAAACCCGGGTCCTCCAGCCGGGAAAAACTGTTTTTT | CASSKPGSSSREKLFF | TRBJ1-4 | - | - | TRBV21-1
TGCGCCAGCAGCTCCCCGGGACAGGGGGCCACTGAAGCTTTCTTT | CASSSPGQGATEAFF | TRBJ1-1 | - | TRBD1 | TRBV4-1
TGCGCCAGCAGCTTGGGAGGGAGGGTGAACACTGAAGCTTTCTTT | CASSLGGRVNTEAFF | TRBJ1-1 | few | - | TRBV5-1
TGTGCCACCAAACGACAGGGAAATATGAACACTGAAGCTTTCTTT | CATKRQGNMNTEAFF | TRBJ1-1 | - | TRBD1 | TRBV10-3
TGTGCCAGCACCCCCACGACTAGCGGGGGAACAGATACGCAGTATTTT | CASTPTTSGGTDTQYF | TRBJ2-3 | - | TRBD2 | TRBV9
TGTGCCAGTAGTGCCCTGGCGGGGGGCCCCGCAGATACGCAGTATTTT | CASSALAGGPADTQYF | TRBJ2-3 | - | TRBD2 | TRBV19
TGCGCCAGCAGCCAAGATAATGGCGGGGGGGCCTACGAGCAGTACTTC | CASSQDNGGGAYEQYF | TRBJ2-7 | few | TRBD2 | TRBV4-1
TGTGCCAGCTCTAGGATAGGCGCGAACACTGAAGCTTTCTTT | CASSRIGANTEAFF | TRBJ1-1 | - | - | TRBV2
TGCGCCAGCAGCTTGGGACAGGGGTTTGTCTCTGGGGCCAACGTCCTGACTTTC | CASSLGQGFVSGANVLTF | TRBJ2-6 | - | TRBD1 | TRBV5-1
TGCGCCAGCAGCTTGGCCGGGAATCAGCCCCAGCATTTT | CASSLAGNQPQHF | TRBJ1-5 | once | - | TRBV5-1
TGTGCCAGCAGCTGGGGGACCGGACAGGAGCACTATGGCTACACCTTC | CASSWGTGQEHYGYTF | TRBJ1-2 | once | TRBD1 | TRBV7-9
TGCGCCAGCAGACAAAACAGGGGGAGGAACTCACCCCTCCACTTT | CASRQNRGRNSPLHF | TRBJ1-6 | few | TRBD1 | TRBV4-1
TGTGCCAGCTCGGACAGGACAGGGGTGGACACTGAAGCTTTCTTT | CASSDRTGVDTEAFF | TRBJ1-1 | - | TRBD1 | TRBV18
TGTGCCAGCAGCCTAGGAGCTCCGGGACAGTCCTATGGCTACACCTTC | CASSLGAPGQSYGYTF | TRBJ1-2 | - | TRBD1 | TRBV7-2
TGTGCCAGCTCACGGTCTAGCTATTCAGATACGCAGTATTTT | CASSRSSYSDTQYF | TRBJ2-3 | once | - | TRBV18
TGTGCCACGAATTTCAGGGGAGACGACACTGAAGCTTTCTTT | CATNFRGDDTEAFF | TRBJ1-1 | - | - | TRBV10-3
TGTGCCAGCAGTTTAACGGGGGACAGGGTTTCCTACGAGCAGTACTTC | CASSLTGDRVSYEQYF | TRBJ2-7 | - | TRBD1 | TRBV27
TGCGCCAGCAGCTTAAGGGGCACTATCGGCGAAAAACTGTTTTTT | CASSLRGTIGEKLFF | TRBJ1-4 | - | - | TRBV5-1
TGTGCCAGCAGCCAAGTTACTAGGCGAATGAACACTGAAGCTTTCTTT | CASSQVTRRMNTEAFF | TRBJ1-1 | - | - | TRBV3-1/TRBV3-2
TGTGCCAGCAGCCCCCTTCGGCGGAGTAACTATGGCTACACCTTC | CASSPLRRSNYGYTF | TRBJ1-2 | - | - | TRBV6-5
TGTGCCAGCAGCCAAGGACTAGCGGGGGTTGGGGAGACCCAGTACTTC | CASSQGLAGVGETQYF | TRBJ2-5 | - | TRBD2 | TRBV3-1/TRBV3-2
TGTGCCAGCAGCGTGACAGGGTCTGGAAACACCATATATTTT | CASSVTGSGNTIYF | TRBJ1-3 | - | TRBD1 | TRBV3-1/TRBV3-2
TGCGCCAGCAGCTCAACGGGACAGACTAACACCGGGGAGCTGTTTTTT | CASSSTGQTNTGELFF | TRBJ2-2 | - | TRBD1 | TRBV5-1
TGTGCCACCAGCTCTCCCGGGGGGCGCCGGGAAAAACTGTTTTTT | CATSSPGGRREKLFF | TRBJ1-4 | - | - | TRBV15
TGTGCCAGTAGTATCCCAGGGGGCGCTTATGGCTACACCTTC | CASSIPGGAYGYTF | TRBJ1-2 | - | TRBD1 | TRBV19
TGTGCCAGCAGGGCCACCGAGGGAACAGATACGCAGTATTTT | CASRATEGTDTQYF | TRBJ2-3 | - | - | TRBV2
TGTGCCAGCAGCTCCCACGGCTCTGGAAACACCATATATTTT | CASSSHGSGNTIYF | TRBJ1-3 | few | - | TRBV7-2